The clone carrying this TCR beta chain was found many times. The source material, RNA transcripts, was used to amplify TCR beta CDR3 regions. HTBI primers were employed in a first-round RT-PCR of the TCR CDR3. TCRdb re-derived calls from the multiplex PCR reads in MiXCR, one entry per CDR3 protein. The sample consists of some 360,000 distinct CDR3 sequences, approximately 14% of them appearing once. The data originate from a study of T cells in Graves' hyperthyroidism and ophthalmopathy. From germline, CDR1 is SGHAT and CDR2 FQNNGV. J lost 5 bases, V lost 2 bases, and 3 bases had no gene match. The CDR3 runs 13 residues. Thyroid ultrasound, orbital computed tomography, clinical symptoms, and serum thyroxine and TRAb underpinned diagnoses.

The chain employs TRBV11-2 and TRBJ2-7; TRBD1 aligns across 7 bases. The sequenced sample consisted of blood. The sequence was collected from an older woman with Graves' hyperthyroidism. CDR3 in DNA: TGTGCCAGCAGCTTATACAGGGGCCACGAGCAGTACTTC. Translated: CASSLYRGHEQYF.